This TCR beta chain was sequenced in a study of CD8 T cells in Susac syndrome. The authors reverse transcribed roughly 0.45 to 1 ug RNA with random hexamers. TCRdb independently ran MiXCR on the immunoSEQ multiplex PCR reads; one entry per CDR3 protein. The data show 200,000 to 250,000 distinct CDR3 sequences, 95% seen once. The sequence derives from a human donor with multiple sclerosis. Sequenced: CD4+ T cells from PBMCs.

The CDR3 coding sequence is TGTGCCAGCAGTTCCGGGACTAGCGGGAGGGTAAATGAGCAGTTCTTC. Translated: CASSSGTSGRVNEQFF. V is TRBV27 and J is TRBJ2-1; TRBD2 matches at 16 bases. V gave up 4 bases and J gave up 7 bases; unmatched junction bases: 4. Germline V gene data show CDR1 as MNHEY and CDR2 as SMNVEV (reference sequence). This CDR3 contains 16 residues.